This T cell receptor beta chain is from a study of cytomegalovirus exposure and HLA in healthy donors. This PCR relied on a set of 60 Vbeta primers and 13 Jbeta primers. Assay used: immunoSEQ multiplex PCR; TCRdb lists only in-frame clones, some missing. The data hold 150,000 to 200,000 clones, with 65% to 80% observed a single time. The sample taken for sequencing was PBMCs. The TCR comes from a woman aged 40 to 50 in good health and CMV-seropositive.

This chain's CDR3 is CASSSLTGGYYGYTF. The CDR3 coding sequence is TGTGCCAGCAGTTCCCTGACAGGGGGTTACTATGGCTACACCTTC. The chain joins TRBV6-5 to TRBJ1-2, with 9 bases fitting TRBD1. The CDR3 is 15 residues long. V gave up 4 bases and J gave up 3 bases; unmatched junction bases: 6. Looked up from germline, CDR1 is MNHEY and CDR2 is SVGAGI.